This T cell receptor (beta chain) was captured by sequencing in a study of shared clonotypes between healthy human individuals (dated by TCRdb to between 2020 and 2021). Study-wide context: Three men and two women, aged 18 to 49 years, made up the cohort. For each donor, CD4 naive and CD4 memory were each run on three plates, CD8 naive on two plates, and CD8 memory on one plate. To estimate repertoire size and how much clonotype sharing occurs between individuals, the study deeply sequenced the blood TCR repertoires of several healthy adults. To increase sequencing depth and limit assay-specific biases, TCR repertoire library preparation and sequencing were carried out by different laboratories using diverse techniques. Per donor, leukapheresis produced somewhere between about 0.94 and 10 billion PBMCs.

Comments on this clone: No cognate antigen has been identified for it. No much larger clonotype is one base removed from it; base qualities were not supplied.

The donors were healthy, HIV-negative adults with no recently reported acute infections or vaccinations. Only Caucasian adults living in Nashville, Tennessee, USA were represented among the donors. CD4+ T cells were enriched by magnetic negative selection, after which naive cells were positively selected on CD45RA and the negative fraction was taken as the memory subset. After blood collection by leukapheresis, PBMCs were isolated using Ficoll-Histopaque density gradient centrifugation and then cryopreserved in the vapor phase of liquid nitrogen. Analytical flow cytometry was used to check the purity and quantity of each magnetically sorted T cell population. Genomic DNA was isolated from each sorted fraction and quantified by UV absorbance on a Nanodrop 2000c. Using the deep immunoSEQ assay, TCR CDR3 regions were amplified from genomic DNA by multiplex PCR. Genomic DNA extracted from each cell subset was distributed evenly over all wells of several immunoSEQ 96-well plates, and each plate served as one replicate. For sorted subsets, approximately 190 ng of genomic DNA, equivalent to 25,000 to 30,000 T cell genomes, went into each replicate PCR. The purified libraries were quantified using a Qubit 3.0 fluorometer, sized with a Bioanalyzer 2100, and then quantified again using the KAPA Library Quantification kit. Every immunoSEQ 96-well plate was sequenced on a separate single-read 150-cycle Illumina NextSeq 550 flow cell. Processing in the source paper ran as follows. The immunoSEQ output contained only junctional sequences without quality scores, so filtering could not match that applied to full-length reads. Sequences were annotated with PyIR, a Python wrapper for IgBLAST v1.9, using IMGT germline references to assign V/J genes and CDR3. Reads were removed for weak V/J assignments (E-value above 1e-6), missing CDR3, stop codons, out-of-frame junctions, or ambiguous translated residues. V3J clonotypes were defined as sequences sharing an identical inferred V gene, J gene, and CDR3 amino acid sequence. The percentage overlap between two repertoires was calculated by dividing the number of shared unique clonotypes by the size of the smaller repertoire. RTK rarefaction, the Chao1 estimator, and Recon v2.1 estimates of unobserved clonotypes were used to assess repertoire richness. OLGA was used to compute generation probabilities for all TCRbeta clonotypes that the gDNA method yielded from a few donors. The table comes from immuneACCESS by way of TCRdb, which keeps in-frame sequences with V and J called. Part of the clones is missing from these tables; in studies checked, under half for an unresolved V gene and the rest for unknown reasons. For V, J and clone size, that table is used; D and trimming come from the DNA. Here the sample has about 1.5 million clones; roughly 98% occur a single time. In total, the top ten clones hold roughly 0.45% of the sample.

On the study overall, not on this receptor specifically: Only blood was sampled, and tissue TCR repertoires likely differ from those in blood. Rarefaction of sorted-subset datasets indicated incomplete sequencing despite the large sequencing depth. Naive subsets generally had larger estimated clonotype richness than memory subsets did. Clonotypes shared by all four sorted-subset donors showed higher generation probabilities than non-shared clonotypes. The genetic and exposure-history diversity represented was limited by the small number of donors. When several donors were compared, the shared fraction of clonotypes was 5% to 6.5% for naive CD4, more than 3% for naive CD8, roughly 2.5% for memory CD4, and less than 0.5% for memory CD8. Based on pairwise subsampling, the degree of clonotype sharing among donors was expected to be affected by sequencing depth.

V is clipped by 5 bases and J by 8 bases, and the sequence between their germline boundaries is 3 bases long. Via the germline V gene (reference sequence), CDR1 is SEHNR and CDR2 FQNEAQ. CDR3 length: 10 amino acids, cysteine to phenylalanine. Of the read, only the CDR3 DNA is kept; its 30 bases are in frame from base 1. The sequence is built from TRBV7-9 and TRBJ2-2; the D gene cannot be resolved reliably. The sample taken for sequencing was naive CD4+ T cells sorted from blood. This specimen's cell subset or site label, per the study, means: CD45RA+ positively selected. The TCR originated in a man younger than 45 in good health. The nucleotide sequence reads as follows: TGTGCCAGCAGCGAAGGGGAGCTGTTTTTT. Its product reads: CASSEGELFF.